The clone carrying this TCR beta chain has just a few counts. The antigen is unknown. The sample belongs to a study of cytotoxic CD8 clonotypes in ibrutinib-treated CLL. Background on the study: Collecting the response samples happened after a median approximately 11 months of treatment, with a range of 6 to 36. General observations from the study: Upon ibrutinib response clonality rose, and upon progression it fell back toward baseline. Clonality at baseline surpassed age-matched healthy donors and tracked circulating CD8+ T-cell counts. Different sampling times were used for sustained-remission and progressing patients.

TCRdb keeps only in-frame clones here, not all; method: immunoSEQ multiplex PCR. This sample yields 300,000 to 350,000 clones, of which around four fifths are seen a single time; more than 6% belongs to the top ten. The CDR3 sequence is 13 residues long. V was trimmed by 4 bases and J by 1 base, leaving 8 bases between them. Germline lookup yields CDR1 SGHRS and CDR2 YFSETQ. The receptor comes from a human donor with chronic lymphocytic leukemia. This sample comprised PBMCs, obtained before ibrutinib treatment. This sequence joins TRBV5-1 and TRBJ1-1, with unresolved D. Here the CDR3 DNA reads TGCGCCAGCAGCCTGCAGGAGAACACTGAAGCTTTCTTT. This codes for CASSLQENTEAFF.